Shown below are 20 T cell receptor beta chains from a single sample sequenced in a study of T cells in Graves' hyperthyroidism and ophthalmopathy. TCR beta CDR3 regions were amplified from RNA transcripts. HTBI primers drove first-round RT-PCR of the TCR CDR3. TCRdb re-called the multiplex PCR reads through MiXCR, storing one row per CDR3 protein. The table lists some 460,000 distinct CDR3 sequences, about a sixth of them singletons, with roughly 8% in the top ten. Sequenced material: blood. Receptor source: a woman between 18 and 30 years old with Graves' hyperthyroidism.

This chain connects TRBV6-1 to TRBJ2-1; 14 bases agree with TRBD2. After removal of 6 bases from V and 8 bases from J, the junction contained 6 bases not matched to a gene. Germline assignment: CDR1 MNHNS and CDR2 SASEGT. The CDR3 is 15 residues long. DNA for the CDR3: TGTGCCAGCAGGACGGGACTAGCGGGAGACGATGAGCAGTTCTTC. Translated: CASRTGLAGDDEQFF.

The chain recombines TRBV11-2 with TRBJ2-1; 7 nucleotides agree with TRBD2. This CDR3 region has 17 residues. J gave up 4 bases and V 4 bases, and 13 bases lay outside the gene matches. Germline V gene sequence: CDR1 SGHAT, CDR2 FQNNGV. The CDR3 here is CASSYTTGTTMYNEQFF. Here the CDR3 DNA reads TGTGCCAGCAGCTACACAACCGGGACTACGATGTACAATGAGCAGTTCTTC.

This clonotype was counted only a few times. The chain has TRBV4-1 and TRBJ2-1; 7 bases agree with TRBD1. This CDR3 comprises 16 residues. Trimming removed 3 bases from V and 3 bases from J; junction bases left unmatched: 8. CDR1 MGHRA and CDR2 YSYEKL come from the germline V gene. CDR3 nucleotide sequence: TGCGCCAGCAGCCAGTTAGACAGGGCGATCTACAATGAGCAGTTCTTC. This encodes CASSQLDRAIYNEQFF.

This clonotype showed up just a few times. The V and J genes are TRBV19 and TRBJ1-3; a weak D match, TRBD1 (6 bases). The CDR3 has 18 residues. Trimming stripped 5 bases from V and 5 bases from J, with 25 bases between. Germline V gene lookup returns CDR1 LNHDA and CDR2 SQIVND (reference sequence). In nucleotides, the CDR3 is TGTGCCAGTAGTCCCGGGACCGGGACATCCTTTAGTAGAAACACCATATATTTT. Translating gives CASSPGTGTSFSRNTIYF. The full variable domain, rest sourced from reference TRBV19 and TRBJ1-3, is DGGITQSPKYLFRKEGQNVTLSCEQNLNHDAMYWYRQDPGQGLRLIYYSQIVNDFQKGDIAEGYSVSREKKESFPLTVTSAQKNPTAFYLCASSPGTGTSFSRNTIYFGEGSWLTVV.

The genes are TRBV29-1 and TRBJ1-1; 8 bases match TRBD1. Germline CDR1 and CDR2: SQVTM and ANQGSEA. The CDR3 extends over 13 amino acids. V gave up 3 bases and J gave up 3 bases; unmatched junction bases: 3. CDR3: CSVDSGQDTEAFF. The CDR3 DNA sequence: TGCAGCGTTGATTCGGGACAGGACACTGAAGCTTTCTTT.

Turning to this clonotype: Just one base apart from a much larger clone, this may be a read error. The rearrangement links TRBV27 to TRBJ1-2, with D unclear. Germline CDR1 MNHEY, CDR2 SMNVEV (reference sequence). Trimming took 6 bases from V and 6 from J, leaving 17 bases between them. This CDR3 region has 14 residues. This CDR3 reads CASSSARVRDGYTF. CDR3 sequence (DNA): TGTGCCAGCAGCTCAGCCCGGGTTCGGGATGGCTACACCTTC.

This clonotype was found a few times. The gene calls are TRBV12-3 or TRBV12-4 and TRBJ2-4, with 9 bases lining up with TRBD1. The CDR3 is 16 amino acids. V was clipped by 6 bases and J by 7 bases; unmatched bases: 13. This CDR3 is CASRPRAGQGMNIQYF. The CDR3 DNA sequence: TGTGCCAGCAGGCCGCGCGCCGGACAGGGGATGAACATTCAGTACTTC.

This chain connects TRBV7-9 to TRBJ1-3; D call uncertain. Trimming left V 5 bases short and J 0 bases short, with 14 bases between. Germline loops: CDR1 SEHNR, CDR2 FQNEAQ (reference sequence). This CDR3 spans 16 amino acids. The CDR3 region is CASSPSRRDSGNTIYF. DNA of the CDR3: TGTGCCAGCAGCCCCTCCCGAAGGGACTCTGGAAACACCATATATTTT.

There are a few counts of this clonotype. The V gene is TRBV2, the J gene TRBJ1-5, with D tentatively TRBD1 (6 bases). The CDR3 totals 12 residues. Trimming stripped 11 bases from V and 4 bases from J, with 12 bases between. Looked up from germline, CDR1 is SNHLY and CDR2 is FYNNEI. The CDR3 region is CAGGQGNQPQHF. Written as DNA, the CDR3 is TGTGCCGGGGGGCAGGGAAATCAGCCCCAGCATTTT.

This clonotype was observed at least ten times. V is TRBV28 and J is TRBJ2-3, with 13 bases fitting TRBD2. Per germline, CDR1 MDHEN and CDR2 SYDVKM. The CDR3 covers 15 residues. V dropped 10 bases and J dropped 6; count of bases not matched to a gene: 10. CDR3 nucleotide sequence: TGTGCCATTACTTCGGCGACTAGCGGGGGGGATACGCAGTATTTT. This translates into CAITSATSGGDTQYF.

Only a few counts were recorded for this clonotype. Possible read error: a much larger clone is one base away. CDR3 in amino acids: CSARDGELAGGGGSYNEQFF. CDR3 sequence (DNA): TGCAGTGCTAGAGATGGCGAACTAGCGGGAGGGGGGGGCTCCTACAATGAGCAGTTCTTC. V is TRBV20-1 and J is TRBJ2-1; 13 bases match TRBD2. The CDR3 spans 20 residues. The germline gives CDR1 DFQATT, CDR2 SNEGSKA (reference sequence). J gave up 0 bases and V 0 bases, and 11 bases lay outside the gene matches.

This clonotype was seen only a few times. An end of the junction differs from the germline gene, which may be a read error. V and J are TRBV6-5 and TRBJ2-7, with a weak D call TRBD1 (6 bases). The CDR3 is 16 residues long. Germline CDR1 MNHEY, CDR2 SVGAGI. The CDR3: CAGSYSGDTGPHEQYF. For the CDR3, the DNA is TGTGCCGGCAGTTACTCAGGTGACACAGGGCCCCACGAGCAGTACTTC.

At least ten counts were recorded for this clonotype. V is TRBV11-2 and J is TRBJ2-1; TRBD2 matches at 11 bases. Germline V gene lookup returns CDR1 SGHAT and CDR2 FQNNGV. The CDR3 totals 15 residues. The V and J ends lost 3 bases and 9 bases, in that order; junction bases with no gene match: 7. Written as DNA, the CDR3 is TGTGCCAGCAGCTTGAGTACTAGCGGGGGAAGTGAGCAGTTCTTC. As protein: CASSLSTSGGSEQFF.

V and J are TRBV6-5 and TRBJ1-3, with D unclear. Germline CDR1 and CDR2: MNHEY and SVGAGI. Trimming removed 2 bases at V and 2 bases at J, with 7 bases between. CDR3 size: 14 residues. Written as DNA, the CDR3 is TGTGCCAGCAGTTACGGATTACCTGGAAACACCATATATTTT. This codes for CASSYGLPGNTIYF.

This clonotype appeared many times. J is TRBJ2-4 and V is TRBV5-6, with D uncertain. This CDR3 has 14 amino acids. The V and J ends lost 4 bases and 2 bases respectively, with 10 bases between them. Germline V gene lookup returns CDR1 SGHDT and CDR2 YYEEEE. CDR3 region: CASSPPSSKNIQYF. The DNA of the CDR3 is TGTGCCAGCAGCCCCCCATCGTCCAAAAACATTCAGTACTTC.

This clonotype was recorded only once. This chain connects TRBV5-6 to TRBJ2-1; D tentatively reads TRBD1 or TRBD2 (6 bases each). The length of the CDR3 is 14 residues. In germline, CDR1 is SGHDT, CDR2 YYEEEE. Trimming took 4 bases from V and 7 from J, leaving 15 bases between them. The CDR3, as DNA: TGTGCCAGCAGCCGGGTGGGGGGCACGAATGAGCAGTTCTTC. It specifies CASSRVGGTNEQFF.

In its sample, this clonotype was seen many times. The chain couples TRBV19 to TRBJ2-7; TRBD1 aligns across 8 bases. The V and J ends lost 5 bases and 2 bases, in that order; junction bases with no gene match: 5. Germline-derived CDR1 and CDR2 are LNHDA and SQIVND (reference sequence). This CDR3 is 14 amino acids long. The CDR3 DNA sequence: TGTGCCAGTAGTGCATCACAGGGGGCCTACGAGCAGTACTTC. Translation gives CASSASQGAYEQYF.

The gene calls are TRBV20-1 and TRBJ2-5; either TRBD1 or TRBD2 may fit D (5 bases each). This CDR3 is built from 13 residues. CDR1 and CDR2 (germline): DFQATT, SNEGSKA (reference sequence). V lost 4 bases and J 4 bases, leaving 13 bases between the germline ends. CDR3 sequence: CSANAGSRETQYF. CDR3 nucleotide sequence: TGCAGTGCTAACGCAGGGAGTAGAGAGACCCAGTACTTC.

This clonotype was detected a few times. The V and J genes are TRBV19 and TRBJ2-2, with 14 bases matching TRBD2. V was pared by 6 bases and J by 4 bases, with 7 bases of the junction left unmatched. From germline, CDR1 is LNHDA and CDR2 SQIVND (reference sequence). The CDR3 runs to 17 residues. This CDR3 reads CASRPGLAGGVTGELFF. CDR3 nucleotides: TGTGCCAGTAGGCCCGGACTAGCGGGAGGCGTCACCGGGGAGCTGTTTTTT.

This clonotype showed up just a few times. In DNA, the CDR3 is TGTGCCAGCAGCTCCCCCGAGAGGGATACGCAGTATTTT. Its translation: CASSSPERDTQYF. The V call is TRBV5-6, the J call TRBJ2-3; D is undetermined. Germline values: CDR1 SGHDT, CDR2 YYEEEE. Trimming left V 3 bases short and J 6 bases short, with 11 bases between. The CDR3 is 13 amino acids.